The clone carrying this T cell receptor beta chain was counted a few times. The antigen is undetermined. TCRdb fed the RACE reads into MiXCR, producing one record per CDR3 protein. The table shows roughly 380,000 distinct CDR3 sequences, with around 5.5% occurring only once. The CDR3 is 15 residues long. Germline lookup yields CDR1 SNHLY and CDR2 FYNNEI. Trimming removed 4 bases from V and 1 base from J, with 13 bases in between. The sample originates from a study of human T cells and chemical hapten exposure. About the study: Patches that contained 0.01% DPC were applied to the upper back and read at 6 days.

The sample's time point: pre-sensitization, week 0. The sample's treatment: therapeutic diphenylcyclopropenone sensitization with weekly scalp DPC. Study-level points and caveats: There was a positive correlation between PT1 expanded TCR counts and patch test score. Expanded TCR sets contained significantly more large CDR3 similarity clusters than controls.

J is TRBJ1-1 and V is TRBV2, with D possibly TRBD1 on 6 matching bases. The sample in question was whole blood, obtained in connection with sensitization to the hapten diphenylcyclopropenone (DPC). This TCR was sampled from a woman in her fifties or sixties with alopecia areata. Some clones in this sample may be carry-over from other donors' samples. Here the CDR3 reads CASSGKAGANTEAFF. The CDR3 region has the DNA TGTGCCAGCAGTGGAAAGGCAGGGGCGAACACTGAAGCTTTCTTT.